Shown below are 32 T cell receptor beta chains from a single sample sequenced in a study of radiotherapy plus CTLA-4 blockade in lung cancer. TCRdb's table, derived via immunoSEQ multiplex PCR, lists solely in-frame clones and lacks some. Here the sample spans roughly 39,000 clones, 70% to 75% being singletons. The sequenced sample was peripheral blood, obtained from a patient treated with radiotherapy plus ipilimumab. These receptor sequences come from a human donor with non-small cell lung cancer who had stable disease on radiotherapy plus ipilimumab.

This chain links TRBV13 with TRBJ2-7; 8 bases are a match to TRBD1. Unmatched junction bases numbered 2, after V lost 0 bases and J lost 7 bases. Germline CDR1 and CDR2: PRHDT and FYEKMQ (reference sequence). This CDR3 spans 13 amino acids. The CDR3 sequence is CASSLGDRGEQYF. The CDR3 DNA reads TGTGCCAGCAGCTTAGGAGACAGGGGAGAGCAGTACTTC.

The genes are TRBV7-9 and TRBJ1-1; 8 bases agree with TRBD1. Germline V gene sequence: CDR1 SEHNR, CDR2 FQNEAQ (reference sequence). Trimming cost V 4 bases and J 3 bases; bases outside gene matches: 10. This CDR3 spans 16 amino acids. The CDR3, as DNA: TGTGCCAGCAGCTCGCTGCTCACAGGGGGAGACACTGAAGCTTTCTTT. Translation gives CASSSLLTGGDTEAFF. The full variable domain, rest sourced from reference TRBV7-9 and TRBJ1-1, is DTGVSQNPRHKITKRGQNVTFRCDPISEHNRLYWYRQTLGQGPEFLTYFQNEAQLEKSRLLSDRFSAERPKGSFSTLEIQRTEQGDSAMYLCASSSLLTGGDTEAFFGQGTRLTVV.

J is TRBJ1-3 and V is TRBV27; D uncertain. This CDR3 spans 12 amino acids. V gave up 5 bases and J gave up 4 bases, with 6 bases separating them. CDR1 is MNHEY, CDR2 SMNVEV, per germline (reference sequence). CDR3 sequence reads: CASSTAGNTIYF. CDR3 DNA sequence: TGTGCCAGCAGTACCGCAGGAAACACCATATATTTT.

The CDR3 is CAWTVSNYGYTF. CDR3 coding DNA: TGTGCCTGGACAGTTTCTAACTATGGCTACACCTTC. V and J are TRBV30 and TRBJ1-2; D unclear. Germline CDR1 is GTSNPN and CDR2 is SVGIG (reference sequence). CDR3 length: 12 residues. V was shortened by 4 bases and J by 0 bases, with 6 bases between the two germline ends.

V and J are TRBV9 and TRBJ2-5; 8 positions agree with TRBD1. CDR1 and CDR2 from the germline V gene are SGDLS and YYNGEE. The CDR3 totals 15 residues. V lost 4 bases and J lost 5; bases outside the gene matches: 10. CDR3 sequence (DNA): TGTGCCAGCAGCAGGGGGGCAGGGGGCGCGGAGACCCAGTACTTC. It yields the protein CASSRGAGGAETQYF.

This clone was picked up a small number of times. The chain is built from TRBV11-2 and TRBJ1-3; 8 bases align to TRBD1. With V trimmed by 2 bases and J by 4 bases, 13 bases remained unmatched. Germline V gene sequence: CDR1 SGHAT, CDR2 FQNNGV. The CDR3 covers 18 residues. CDR3 bases: TGTGCCAGCAGCTTACCGCGGGGAGGCAGGGGGCGCGGAAACACCATATATTTT. Amino acids: CASSLPRGGRGRGNTIYF.

V gene TRBV7-9 combines with J gene TRBJ2-3; 10 bases match TRBD2. CDR1 and CDR2 (germline): SEHNR, FQNEAQ (reference sequence). After removal of 7 bases from V and 0 bases from J, the junction contained 4 bases not matched to a gene. This CDR3 spans 15 amino acids. CDR3 sequence: CASTPSGGSTDTQYF. In DNA form, the CDR3 reads TGTGCCAGCACCCCTAGCGGGGGAAGCACAGATACGCAGTATTTT.

Only one count was recorded for this clone. The gene calls are TRBV10-2 and TRBJ1-1; D is possibly TRBD1 (6 bases). Germline CDR1 WSHSY, CDR2 SAAADI. The CDR3 is 15 residues long. V shed 7 bases and J shed 0 bases, with 15 bases lying between them. DNA of the CDR3: TGCGCCAGCACCGAAGGGGGTCTAATGAACACTGAAGCTTTCTTT. Residues: CASTEGGLMNTEAFF.

This clone was seen only a few times. The rearrangement joins TRBV20-1 to TRBJ1-2; 7 bases line up with TRBD1. The CDR3 extends over 11 amino acids. The V gene's germline CDR1 is DFQATT and CDR2 SNEGSKA (reference sequence). J lost 8 bases, V lost 3 bases, and 3 bases had no gene match. The CDR3 region has the DNA TGCAGTGCTAGCCAGGGGGTAGGCTACACCTTC. As protein: CSASQGVGYTF.

The chain recombines TRBV5-4 with TRBJ2-5; no firm D call. This CDR3 is built from 14 residues. V lost 2 bases and J 2 bases, leaving 10 bases between the germline ends. Germline-derived CDR1 and CDR2 are SGHNT and YYREEE (reference sequence). CDR3 in amino acids: CASSFMVNQETQYF. In DNA form, the CDR3 reads TGTGCCAGCAGCTTCATGGTCAATCAAGAGACCCAGTACTTC.

In DNA form, the CDR3 reads TGTGCCAGCAGCCTCACAGGGGGCACCGGGGAGCTGTTTTTT. Amino acids: CASSLTGGTGELFF. This chain links TRBV7-2 with TRBJ2-2, with 8 nucleotides matching TRBD1. The CDR3 sequence is 14 residues long. The germline CDR1 and CDR2 sequences are SGHTA and FQGNSA. Trimming removed 5 bases from V and 4 bases from J; junction bases left unmatched: 3.

This clone was counted once. This chain joins TRBV10-2 and TRBJ1-5; D perhaps matches TRBD1 (5 bases). V was cut by 2 bases and J by 3 bases, with 11 bases left in between. Germline V lookup: CDR1 WSHSY, CDR2 SAAADI. The CDR3 extends over 15 amino acids. The CDR3 spells CASSEGQGLNQPQHF. The CDR3 DNA follows: TGCGCCAGCAGTGAGGGGCAGGGCCTCAATCAGCCCCAGCATTTT.

The J gene is TRBJ1-3, the V gene TRBV10-2; D is unclear. The CDR3 is 13 amino acids. The germline V and J ends were trimmed by 6 bases and 3 bases, with 9 bases remaining between them. Germline V lookup: CDR1 WSHSY, CDR2 SAAADI. The CDR3: CASRNFIGNTIYF. Here the CDR3 DNA reads TGCGCCAGCAGGAATTTTATTGGAAACACCATATATTTT.

This clone has a handful of counts. The chain is built from TRBV13 and TRBJ2-1; maybe TRBD2 (5 bases). Trimming shortened V by 5 bases and J by 3 bases, and 11 bases separated the two germline ends. CDR1 and CDR2 from the germline V gene are PRHDT and FYEKMQ (reference sequence). CDR3 length equals 14 residues. CDR3 in DNA: TGTGCCAGCAGCGCCAGAACTAGCTACAATGAGCAGTTCTTC. Protein sequence: CASSARTSYNEQFF.

V gene TRBV10-3 combines with J gene TRBJ2-2; TRBD1 agrees at 7 bases. The CDR3 runs 17 residues. Germline assignment: CDR1 ENHRY and CDR2 SYGVKD. The trim removed 3 bases at V and 5 bases at J, leaving 12 bases unmatched. The CDR3 loop is CAISEGQASVWTGELFF. The CDR3 bases are TGTGCCATCAGTGAAGGACAGGCTTCGGTTTGGACCGGGGAGCTGTTTTTT.

V is TRBV30 and J is TRBJ1-1; no clear D gene. Germline V gene sequence: CDR1 GTSNPN, CDR2 SVGIG (reference sequence). The CDR3 extends over 12 amino acids. V dropped 4 bases and J dropped 4 bases, with 10 bases sitting between them. The CDR3 region is CAWTIIPTEAFF. As DNA, the CDR3 is TGTGCCTGGACCATTATTCCCACTGAAGCTTTCTTT.

The chain joins TRBV6-5 to TRBJ1-3; D remains ambiguous. The V and J ends lost 5 bases and 0 bases respectively, with 5 bases between them. This CDR3 has 13 amino acids. CDR1 MNHEY and CDR2 SVGAGI come from the germline V gene. The CDR3 reads CASSQNSGNTIYF. The CDR3 region has the DNA TGTGCCAGCAGTCAAAACTCTGGAAACACCATATATTTT.

V usage is TRBV5-1 and J usage is TRBJ1-4; 7 bases are a match to TRBD1. J was trimmed by 11 bases and V by 0 bases; bases with no gene match: 7. The germline V gene has CDR1 SGHRS and CDR2 YFSETQ. The CDR3 contains 14 residues. The CDR3 DNA follows: TGCGCCAGCAGCTTGGAGGCAGGGGGGTTGAAACTGTTTTTT. Amino acid sequence: CASSLEAGGLKLFF.

CDR3 sequence: CASSRRTGGVLEKLFF. The CDR3, as DNA: TGCGCCAGCAGTAGACGGACAGGGGGAGTGCTCGAGAAACTGTTTTTT. The chain has TRBV5-1 and TRBJ1-4; the match to TRBD1 covers 10 bases. From germline, CDR1 is SGHRS and CDR2 YFSETQ. The V and J ends lost 5 bases and 11 bases, in that order; junction bases with no gene match: 15. The CDR3 totals 16 residues. The complete variable domain, with remaining parts taken from reference TRBV5-1 and TRBJ1-4, reads KAGVTQTPRYLIKTRGQQVTLSCSPISGHRSVSWYQQTPGQGLQFLFEYFSETQRNKGNFPGRFSGRQFSNSRSEMNVSTLELGDSALYLCASSRRTGGVLEKLFFGSGTQLSVL.

The genes are TRBV2 and TRBJ2-3, with TRBD2 matching over 13 bases. Unmatched junction bases numbered 7, after V lost 8 bases and J lost 5 bases. Per the germline V gene, CDR1 is SNHLY and CDR2 is FYNNEI. This CDR3 spans 15 amino acids. The CDR3 is CASATSGGAIDTQYF. For the CDR3, the DNA is TGTGCCAGCGCCACTAGCGGGGGGGCGATAGATACGCAGTATTTT.

The rearrangement links TRBV27 to TRBJ2-3, with D perhaps matching TRBD2 (5 bases). V was pared by 6 bases and J by 5 bases, with 12 bases between. CDR3 length: 13 amino acids. Germline V gives CDR1 MNHEY, CDR2 SMNVEV (reference sequence). CDR3 in amino acids: CASRSSVGDTQYF. CDR3 nucleotide sequence: TGTGCCAGCAGAAGTAGCGTAGGAGATACGCAGTATTTT.

The rearrangement links TRBV9 to TRBJ1-2; D not certain. V was clipped by 0 bases and J by 8 bases, with 8 bases between them. CDR3 length: 12 residues. Germline CDR1 is SGDLS and CDR2 is YYNGEE. CDR3 protein: CASSVEEGGYTF. CDR3 coding DNA: TGTGCCAGCAGCGTAGAAGAGGGCGGCTACACCTTC.

The chain links TRBV6-5 to TRBJ2-7; 8 bases are shared with TRBD1. This CDR3 contains 13 residues. Trimming at V came to 6 bases and at J to 4 bases, leaving 5 bases not matched to a gene. The germline V gene encodes CDR1 MNHEY and CDR2 SVGAGI. The DNA for the CDR3 is TGTGCCAGCAGGAGAACAGGGGGATACGAGCAGTACGTC. This gives the protein CASRRTGGYEQYV.

The chain employs TRBV2 and TRBJ2-3, with 7 bases aligning to TRBD2. V trimming: 2 bases; J trimming: 11 bases; junction bases outside the gene matches: 13. CDR1 SNHLY and CDR2 FYNNEI come from the germline V gene. This CDR3 has 15 residues. The CDR3 protein is CASSEISAGRTWQYF. DNA of the CDR3: TGTGCCAGCAGTGAAATTTCAGCGGGGCGGACGTGGCAGTATTTT.

The chain links TRBV7-6 to TRBJ1-4, with TRBD1 matching 7 bases. The trim removed 1 base at V and 3 bases at J, leaving 8 bases unmatched. The germline V gene encodes CDR1 SGHVS and CDR2 FNYEAQ. The CDR3 is 17 amino acids. The CDR3 here is CASSLGIMGQPNEKLFF. The DNA of the CDR3 is TGTGCCAGCAGCTTAGGGATAATGGGACAGCCTAATGAAAAACTGTTTTTT. Based on the CDR3 plus reference TRBV7-6 and TRBJ1-4, the full variable domain is GAGVSQSPRYKVTKRGQDVALRCDPISGHVSLYWYRQALGQGPEFLTYFNYEAQQDKSGLPNDRFSAERPEGSISTLTIQRTEQRDSAMYRCASSLGIMGQPNEKLFFGSGTQLSVL.

The V call is TRBV10-1, the J call TRBJ2-2; 12 bases are shared with TRBD1. The germline CDR1 and CDR2 sequences are WNHNN and SYGVQD (reference sequence). The CDR3 contains 19 residues. Trimming took 0 bases from V and 4 from J; bases not matched to a gene: 9. The CDR3 protein is CASSESLGQGALGTGELFF. In DNA form, the CDR3 reads TGCGCCAGCAGTGAGTCGCTGGGACAGGGGGCGCTTGGCACCGGGGAGCTGTTTTTT.

The V and J genes are TRBV5-1 and TRBJ2-5; 7 nucleotides line up with TRBD2. The germline V gene encodes CDR1 SGHRS and CDR2 YFSETQ. This CDR3 comprises 19 residues. V was clipped by 0 bases and J by 2 bases; unmatched bases: 16. The CDR3 sequence: CASSLDPLFVGGGQETQYF. The DNA of the CDR3 is TGCGCCAGCAGCTTGGATCCTTTGTTTGTTGGGGGGGGGCAAGAGACCCAGTACTTC.

The V call is TRBV5-4, the J call TRBJ2-2; 16 nucleotides match TRBD2. V dropped 3 bases and J dropped 6; count of bases not matched to a gene: 2. This CDR3 comprises 16 residues. Germline V gene data show CDR1 as SGHNT and CDR2 as YYREEE (reference sequence). The CDR3 here is CASSSGLAGGSGELFF. The CDR3 nucleotides are TGTGCCAGCAGCTCGGGACTAGCGGGGGGGTCCGGGGAGCTGTTTTTT.

The chain is built from TRBV7-8 and TRBJ2-1, with a weak D call TRBD1 (6 bases). The CDR3 has 14 amino acids. Germline CDR1 and CDR2: SGHVS and FQNEAQ. V lost 5 bases to trimming and J lost 8 bases, with 16 bases between them. The CDR3 region has the DNA TGTGCCAGCAGCGCAGGACAGATAAGGGATGAGCAGTTCTTC. It specifies CASSAGQIRDEQFF.

The rearrangement uses TRBV15 and TRBJ1-6, with 9 bases that match TRBD1. The CDR3 consists of 15 residues. V lost 0 bases, J lost 13 bases, and 7 bases stayed unmatched. The germline gives CDR1 LNHNV, CDR2 YYDKDF (reference sequence). The CDR3 region has the DNA TGTGCCACCAGCAGAGAAGGGACAGGGTTTCGGCCCCTCCACTTT. Translating gives CATSREGTGFRPLHF.

The J gene is TRBJ1-6, the V gene TRBV14; D is possibly TRBD1 (5 bases). Germline V gives CDR1 SGHDN, CDR2 FVKESK. V was pared by 4 bases and J by 10 bases, with 14 bases between. CDR3 length equals 14 residues. CDR3 loop: CASSPWDGVSPLHF. CDR3 coding DNA: TGTGCCAGCAGCCCCTGGGACGGGGTCTCACCCCTCCACTTT.

This clone was picked up one time. The rearrangement joins TRBV6-5 to TRBJ1-5, with a tentative D call TRBD1 (5 bases). In germline, CDR1 is MNHEY, CDR2 SVGAGI. V was clipped by 10 bases and J by 7 bases, with 17 bases between them. The CDR3 contains 13 residues. The CDR3 DNA reads as TGTGCCACCGCCCGGGGGGTCGGGCAGCCCCAGCATTTT. This codes for CATARGVGQPQHF.